This TCR beta chain was documented in a study of blood T cell repertoires in COVID-19. Overall study: Some COVID-19 samples were acute and others convalescent; all came from the United States, Italy and Spain. Sample material is recorded as cDNA or gDNA derived from T cells, B-cell-depleted T cells, or PBMCs.

Trimming removed 7 bases at V and 7 bases at J, with 21 bases between. CDR1 SGHNT and CDR2 YYREEE come from the germline V gene (reference sequence). This CDR3 comprises 15 residues. The repertoire was sequenced with immunoSEQ multiplex PCR; TCRdb's copy has only in-frame clones and lacks some. The table lists about 130,000 clones, approximately 88% of them singletons, with roughly 15% in the top ten. Only a few counts were recorded for this clone. Material for sequencing was peripheral blood. The rearrangement links TRBV5-4 to TRBJ2-1; TRBD1 is a possible D gene (6 bases). The TCR originated in a woman at least 80 years old with acute or convalescent COVID-19. The CDR3 is CASSMGTRPGNEQFF. The CDR3 DNA reads as TGTGCCAGCTCCATGGGGACACGGCCGGGGAATGAGCAGTTCTTC.